This T cell receptor beta chain was sequenced for a study of cytomegalovirus exposure and HLA in healthy donors. Study in general: Counted in an early data release were approximately 80 million unique TCRs from HLA-typed donors.

Primers for the PCR totalled 60 Vbeta and 13 Jbeta. Sequencing was performed with immunoSEQ multiplex PCR; in TCRdb, only in-frame clones are kept and a portion is missing. The repertoire includes 65,000 to 90,000 clones, 78% of them detected once, and 8% to 10% sits in the top ten. General study points: Earlier analysis yielded a pattern in which most TCR beta V segments were productive about 90% or about 30% of the time.

Germline V gives CDR1 MDHEN, CDR2 SYDVKM. Trimming pared 5 bases from V and 0 bases from J, leaving 17 bases between. This CDR3 spans 17 amino acids. Regarding this clone: What it binds is not known.

The source material was PBMCs. The genes are TRBV28 and TRBJ1-3; D may be TRBD1 (6 bases). The TCR comes from a woman in her thirties or forties in good health and CMV-seropositive. This CDR3 is CASSPGQGPLSGNTIYF. The CDR3 DNA reads as TGTGCCAGCAGTCCCGGGCAGGGGCCCCTCTCTGGAAACACCATATATTTT.